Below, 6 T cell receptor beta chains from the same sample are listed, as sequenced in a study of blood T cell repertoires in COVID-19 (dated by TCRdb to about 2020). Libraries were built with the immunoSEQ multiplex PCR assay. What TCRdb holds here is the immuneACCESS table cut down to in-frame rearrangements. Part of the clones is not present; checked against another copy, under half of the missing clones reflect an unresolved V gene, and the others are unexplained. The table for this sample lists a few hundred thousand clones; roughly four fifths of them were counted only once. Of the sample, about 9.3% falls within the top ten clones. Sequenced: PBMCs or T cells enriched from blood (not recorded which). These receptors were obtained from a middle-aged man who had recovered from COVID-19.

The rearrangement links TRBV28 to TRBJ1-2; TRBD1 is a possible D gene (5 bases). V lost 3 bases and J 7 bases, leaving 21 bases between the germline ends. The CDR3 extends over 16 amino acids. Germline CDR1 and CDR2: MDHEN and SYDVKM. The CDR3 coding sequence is TGTGCCAGCAGTTTGGGGAGGGTTAATCTGAGGGGTGGCTACACCTTC. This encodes CASSLGRVNLRGGYTF.

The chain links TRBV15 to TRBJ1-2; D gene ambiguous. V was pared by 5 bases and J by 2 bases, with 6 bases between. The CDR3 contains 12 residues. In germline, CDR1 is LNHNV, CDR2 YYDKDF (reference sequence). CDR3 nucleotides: TGTGCCACCAGCTCCCTCAACTATGGCTACACCTTC. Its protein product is CATSSLNYGYTF.

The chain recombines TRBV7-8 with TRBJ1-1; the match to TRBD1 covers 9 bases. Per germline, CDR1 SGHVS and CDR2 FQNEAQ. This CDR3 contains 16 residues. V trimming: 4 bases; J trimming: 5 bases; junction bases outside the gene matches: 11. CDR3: CASSSPVGQGRTEAFF. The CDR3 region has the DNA TGTGCCAGCAGCTCCCCGGTGGGACAGGGAAGGACTGAAGCTTTCTTT.

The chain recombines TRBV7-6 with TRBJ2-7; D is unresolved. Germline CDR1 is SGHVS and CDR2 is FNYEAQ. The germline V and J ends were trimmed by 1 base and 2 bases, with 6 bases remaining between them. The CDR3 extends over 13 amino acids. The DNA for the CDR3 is TGTGCCAGCAGCTTAGGGGCCCCCTACGAGCAGTACTTC. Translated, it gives CASSLGAPYEQYF.

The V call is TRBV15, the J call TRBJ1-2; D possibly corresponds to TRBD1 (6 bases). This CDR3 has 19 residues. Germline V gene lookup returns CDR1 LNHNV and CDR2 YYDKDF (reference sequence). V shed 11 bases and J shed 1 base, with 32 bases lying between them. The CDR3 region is CAPRGGGRARATGNYGYTF. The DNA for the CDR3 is TGTGCCCCCCGCGGCGGGGGGCGGGCCCGGGCGACTGGTAACTATGGCTACACCTTC.

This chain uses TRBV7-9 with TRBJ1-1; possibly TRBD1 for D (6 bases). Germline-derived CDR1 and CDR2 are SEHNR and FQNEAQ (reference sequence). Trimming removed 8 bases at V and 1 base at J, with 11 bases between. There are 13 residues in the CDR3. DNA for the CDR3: TGTGCCAGCTTGAGACAGGAGAACACTGAAGCTTTCTTT. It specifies CASLRQENTEAFF.